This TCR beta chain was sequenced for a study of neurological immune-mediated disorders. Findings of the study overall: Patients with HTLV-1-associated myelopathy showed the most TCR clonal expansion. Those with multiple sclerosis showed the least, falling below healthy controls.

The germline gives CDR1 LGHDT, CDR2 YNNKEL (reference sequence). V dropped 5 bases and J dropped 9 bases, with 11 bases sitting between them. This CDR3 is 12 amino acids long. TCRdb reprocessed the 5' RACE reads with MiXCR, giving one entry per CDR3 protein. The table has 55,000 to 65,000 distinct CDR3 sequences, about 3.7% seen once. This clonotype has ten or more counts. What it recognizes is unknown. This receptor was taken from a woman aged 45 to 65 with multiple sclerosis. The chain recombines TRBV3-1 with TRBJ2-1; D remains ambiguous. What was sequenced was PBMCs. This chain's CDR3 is CASSFSFSEQFF. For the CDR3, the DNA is TGTGCCAGCAGCTTTTCCTTTTCTGAGCAGTTCTTC.